Listed below are T cell receptor beta chains from one sample, sequenced in a study of breast tumors, draining lymph nodes, adjacent tissues. Each CDR3 protein is one row after TCRdb ran MiXCR on the multiplex PCR reads. The sample has around 230,000 distinct CDR3 sequences, 32% seen once. Source material: axillary lymph node tissue. These receptors were collected from a female donor with breast cancer. Some clones in this sample may be carry-over from other donors' samples. The CDR3 runs from the conserved cysteine through the conserved F or W. A D gene is named only where the DNA matches it firmly. Not every row has a clone size; where given, it reads once, few, many or a size class.

TRBV30	.	TRBJ2-7	many	CAWNGYGYEQYF	TGTGCCTGGAATGGCTATGGCTACGAGCAGTACTTC
TRBV20-1	TRBD2	TRBJ2-3	.	CSAGHGVASGRAADTQYF	TGCAGTGCGGGCCACGGGGTGGCTAGCGGGAGGGCCGCAGATACGCAGTATTTT
TRBV12-3/TRBV12-4	TRBD2	TRBJ2-1	many	CASRTGTSGRHEQFF	TGTGCCAGCAGAACCGGGACTAGCGGGCGGCATGAGCAGTTCTTC
TRBV24-1	TRBD1	TRBJ2-7	.	CATSDPGQGAEQYF	TGTGCCACCAGTGATCCCGGACAGGGCGCCGAGCAGTACTTC
TRBV27	TRBD1	TRBJ1-1	.	CASSLSGQGLFEAFF	TGTGCCAGCAGTTTATCGGGACAGGGGTTATTTGAAGCTTTCTTT
TRBV6-2/TRBV6-3	.	TRBJ2-7	many	CASSYREMVSEQYF	TGTGCCAGCAGTTACAGGGAAATGGTCAGCGAGCAGTACTTC
TRBV18	.	TRBJ2-1	many	CASSPLRDNEQFF	TGTGCCAGCTCACCATTACGAGACAATGAGCAGTTCTTC
TRBV4-2	TRBD2	TRBJ2-1	many	CASSPGTSGANEQFF	TGTGCCAGCAGCCCTGGGACTAGCGGAGCAAATGAGCAGTTCTTC
TRBV6-1	.	TRBJ2-3	many	CASSESWSTDTQYF	TGTGCCAGCAGTGAAAGTTGGAGTACAGATACGCAGTATTTT
TRBV20-1	TRBD1	TRBJ1-6	.	CSATILAGDRVRSPLHF	TGCAGTGCTACGATACTAGCGGGAGACAGGGTTCGATCACCCCTCCACTTT
TRBV19	.	TRBJ1-3	.	CASSRTDGNTIYF	TGTGCCAGTAGTAGGACAGATGGAAACACCATATATTTT
TRBV20-1	TRBD2	TRBJ2-1	many	CSAVPGLAGDEQFF	TGCAGTGCTGTACCGGGACTAGCGGGAGATGAGCAGTTCTTC
TRBV11-3	.	TRBJ2-7	many	CASSPRTGEQYF	TGTGCCAGCAGCCCCCGGACGGGCGAGCAGTACTTC
TRBV6-6	.	TRBJ2-3	many	CASSYGDESTDTQYF	TGTGCCAGCAGTTATGGGGATGAAAGCACAGATACGCAGTATTTT
TRBV5-1	TRBD2	TRBJ2-5	many	CASSFSSGREETQYF	TGCGCCAGCAGCTTCTCTAGCGGGAGGGAAGAGACCCAGTACTTC
TRBV28	.	TRBJ2-1	.	CASKVWGWGGQFF	TGTGCCAGCAAGGTGTGGGGTTGGGGTGGGCAGTTCTTC